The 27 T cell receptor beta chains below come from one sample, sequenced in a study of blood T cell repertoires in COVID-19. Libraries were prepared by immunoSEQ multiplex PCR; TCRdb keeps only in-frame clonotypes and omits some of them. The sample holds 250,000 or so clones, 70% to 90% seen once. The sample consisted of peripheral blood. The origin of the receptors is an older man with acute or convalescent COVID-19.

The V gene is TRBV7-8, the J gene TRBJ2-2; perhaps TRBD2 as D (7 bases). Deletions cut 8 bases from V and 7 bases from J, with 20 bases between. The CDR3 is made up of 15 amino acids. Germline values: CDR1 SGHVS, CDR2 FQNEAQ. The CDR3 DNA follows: TGTGCCAGCGGTGCTTATGGGGGGGCCCTCGGGGAGCTGTTTTTT. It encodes CASGAYGGALGELFF.

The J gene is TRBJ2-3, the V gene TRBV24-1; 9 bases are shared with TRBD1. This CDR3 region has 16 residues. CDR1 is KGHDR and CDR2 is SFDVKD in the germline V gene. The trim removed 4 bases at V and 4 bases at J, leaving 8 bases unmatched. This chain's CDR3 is CATSDQTGTGSDTQYF. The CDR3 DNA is TGTGCCACCAGTGACCAGACCGGGACAGGGTCAGATACGCAGTATTTT.

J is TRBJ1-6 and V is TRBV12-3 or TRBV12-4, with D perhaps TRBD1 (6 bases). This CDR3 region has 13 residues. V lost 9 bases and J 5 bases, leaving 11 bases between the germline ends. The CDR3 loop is CASSRQDNSPLHF. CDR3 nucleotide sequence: TGTGCCAGTTCACGACAGGATAATTCACCCCTCCACTTT.

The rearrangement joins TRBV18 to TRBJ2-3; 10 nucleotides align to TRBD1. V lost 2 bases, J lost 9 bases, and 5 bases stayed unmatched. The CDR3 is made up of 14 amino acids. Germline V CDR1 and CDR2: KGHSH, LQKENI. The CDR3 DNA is TGTGCCAGCTCACCAGGGGGGACAGGGGACACGCAGTATTTT. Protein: CASSPGGTGDTQYF. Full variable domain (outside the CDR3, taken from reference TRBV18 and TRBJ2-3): NAGVMQNPRHLVRRRGQEARLRCSPMKGHSHVYWYRQLPEEGLKFMVYLQKENIIDESGMPKERFSAEFPKEGPSILRIQQVVRGDSAAYFCASSPGGTGDTQYFGPGTRLTVL.

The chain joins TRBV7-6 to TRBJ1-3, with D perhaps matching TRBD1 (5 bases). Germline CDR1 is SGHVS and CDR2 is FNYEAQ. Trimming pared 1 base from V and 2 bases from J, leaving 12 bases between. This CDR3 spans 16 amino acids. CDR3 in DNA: TGTGCCAGCAGCTTAGTGGCAGGGATTACTGGAAACACCATATATTTT. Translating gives CASSLVAGITGNTIYF.

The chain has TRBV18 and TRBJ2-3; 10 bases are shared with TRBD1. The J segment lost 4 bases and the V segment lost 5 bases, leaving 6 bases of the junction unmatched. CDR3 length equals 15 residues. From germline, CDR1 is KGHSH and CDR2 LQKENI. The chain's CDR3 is CASSADRGRADTQYF. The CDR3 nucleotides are TGTGCCAGCTCAGCAGACAGGGGGCGGGCAGATACGCAGTATTTT.

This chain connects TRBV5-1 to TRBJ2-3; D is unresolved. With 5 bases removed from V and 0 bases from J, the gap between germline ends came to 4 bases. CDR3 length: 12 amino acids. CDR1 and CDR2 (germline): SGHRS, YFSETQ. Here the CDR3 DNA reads TGCGCCAGCAGTCTCAGCACAGATACGCAGTATTTT. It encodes CASSLSTDTQYF.

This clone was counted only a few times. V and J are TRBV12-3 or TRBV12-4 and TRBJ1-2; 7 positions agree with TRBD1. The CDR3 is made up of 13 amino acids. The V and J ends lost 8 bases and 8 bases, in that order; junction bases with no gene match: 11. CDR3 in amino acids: CASGTRQGIGYTF. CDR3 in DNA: TGTGCCAGCGGTACCAGACAGGGTATAGGCTACACCTTC.

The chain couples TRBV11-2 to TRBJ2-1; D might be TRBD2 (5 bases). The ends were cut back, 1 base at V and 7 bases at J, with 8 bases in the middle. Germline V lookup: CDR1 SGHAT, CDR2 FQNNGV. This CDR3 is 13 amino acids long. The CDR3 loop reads CASSLGRRNEQFF. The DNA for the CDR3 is TGTGCCAGCAGCTTAGGGCGGAGGAATGAGCAGTTCTTC. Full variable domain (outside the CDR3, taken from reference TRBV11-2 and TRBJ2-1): EAGVAQSPRYKIIEKRQSVAFWCNPISGHATLYWYQQILGQGPKLLIQFQNNGVVDDSQLPKDRFSAERLKGVDSTLKIQPAKLEDSAVYLCASSLGRRNEQFFGPGTRLTVL.

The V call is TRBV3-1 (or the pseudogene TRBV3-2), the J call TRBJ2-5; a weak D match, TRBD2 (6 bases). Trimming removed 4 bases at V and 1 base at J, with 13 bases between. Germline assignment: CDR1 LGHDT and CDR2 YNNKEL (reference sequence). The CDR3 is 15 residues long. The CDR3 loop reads CASSRRGSGQETQYF. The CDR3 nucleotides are TGTGCCAGCAGCCGCCGGGGTAGCGGCCAAGAGACCCAGTACTTC.

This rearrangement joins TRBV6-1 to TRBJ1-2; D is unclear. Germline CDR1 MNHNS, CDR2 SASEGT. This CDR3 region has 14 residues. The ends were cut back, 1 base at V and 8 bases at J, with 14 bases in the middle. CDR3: CASSEVRPGGGYTF. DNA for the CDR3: TGTGCCAGCAGTGAAGTCAGGCCCGGTGGCGGCTACACCTTC.

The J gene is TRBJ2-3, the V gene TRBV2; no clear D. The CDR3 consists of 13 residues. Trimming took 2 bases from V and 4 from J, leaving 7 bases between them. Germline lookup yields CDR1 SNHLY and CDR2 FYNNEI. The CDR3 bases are TGTGCCAGCAGTGAACTGTTATCAGATACGCAGTATTTT. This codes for CASSELLSDTQYF.

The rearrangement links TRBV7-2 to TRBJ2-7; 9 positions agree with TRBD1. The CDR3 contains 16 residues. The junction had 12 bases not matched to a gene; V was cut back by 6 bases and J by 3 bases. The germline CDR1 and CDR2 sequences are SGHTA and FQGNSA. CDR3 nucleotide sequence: TGTGCCAGCAGACCAACAGGGGGCCGGGGAAGCTACGAGCAGTACTTC. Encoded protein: CASRPTGGRGSYEQYF.

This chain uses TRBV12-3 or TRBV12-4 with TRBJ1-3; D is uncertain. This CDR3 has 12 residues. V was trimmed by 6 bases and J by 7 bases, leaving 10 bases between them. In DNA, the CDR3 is TGTGCCAGCAGCCTGAGTCTCAACACCATATATTTT. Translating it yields CASSLSLNTIYF.

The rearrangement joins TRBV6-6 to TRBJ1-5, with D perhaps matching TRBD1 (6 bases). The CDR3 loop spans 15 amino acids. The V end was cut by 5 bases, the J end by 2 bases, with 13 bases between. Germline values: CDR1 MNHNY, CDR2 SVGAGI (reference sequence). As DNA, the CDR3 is TGTGCCAGCAGTACAGGGTGGGACGGCAATCAGCCCCAGCATTTT. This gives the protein CASSTGWDGNQPQHF.

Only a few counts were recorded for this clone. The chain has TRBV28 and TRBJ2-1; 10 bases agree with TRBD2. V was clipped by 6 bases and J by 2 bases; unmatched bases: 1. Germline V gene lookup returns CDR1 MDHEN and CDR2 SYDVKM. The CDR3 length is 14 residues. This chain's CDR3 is CASRAGGAYNEQFF. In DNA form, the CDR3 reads TGTGCCAGCAGAGCGGGAGGGGCCTACAATGAGCAGTTCTTC.

The DNA for the CDR3 is TGTGCCAGCACGGCGACAGGGGGCGCGGTCATCGGGGAGCTGTTTTTT. It encodes CASTATGGAVIGELFF. The chain recombines TRBV6-6 with TRBJ2-2; 10 nucleotides match TRBD1. J lost 7 bases, V lost 7 bases, and 12 bases had no gene match. The CDR3 runs to 16 residues. Germline values: CDR1 MNHNY, CDR2 SVGAGI (reference sequence).

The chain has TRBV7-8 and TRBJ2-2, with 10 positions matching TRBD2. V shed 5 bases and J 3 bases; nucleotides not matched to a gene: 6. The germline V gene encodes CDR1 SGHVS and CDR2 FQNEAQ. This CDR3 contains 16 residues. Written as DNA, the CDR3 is TGTGCCAGCAGCGCGACTAGCGGGTCGTACACCGGGGAGCTGTTTTTT. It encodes CASSATSGSYTGELFF.

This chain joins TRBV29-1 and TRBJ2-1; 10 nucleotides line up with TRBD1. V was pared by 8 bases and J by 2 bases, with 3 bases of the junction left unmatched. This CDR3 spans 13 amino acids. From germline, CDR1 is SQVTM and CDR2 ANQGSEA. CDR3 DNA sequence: TGCAGCCTGGGGACAGGGGCCTACAATGAGCAGTTCTTC. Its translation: CSLGTGAYNEQFF.

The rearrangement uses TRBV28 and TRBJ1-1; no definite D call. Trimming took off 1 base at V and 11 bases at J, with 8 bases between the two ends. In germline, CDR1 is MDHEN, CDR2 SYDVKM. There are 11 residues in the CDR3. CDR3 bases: TGTGCCAGCAGTTTATCTTTCTCGGCTTTCTTT. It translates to CASSLSFSAFF.

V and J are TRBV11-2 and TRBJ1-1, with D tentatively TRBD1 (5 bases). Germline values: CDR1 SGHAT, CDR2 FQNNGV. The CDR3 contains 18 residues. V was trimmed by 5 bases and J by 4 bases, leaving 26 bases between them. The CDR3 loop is CASSPGPGRLSETTEAFF. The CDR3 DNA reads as TGTGCCAGCAGCCCCGGCCCAGGGAGGCTCTCAGAAACCACTGAAGCTTTCTTT. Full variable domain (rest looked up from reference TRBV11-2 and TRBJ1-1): EAGVAQSPRYKIIEKRQSVAFWCNPISGHATLYWYQQILGQGPKLLIQFQNNGVVDDSQLPKDRFSAERLKGVDSTLKIQPAKLEDSAVYLCASSPGPGRLSETTEAFFGQGTRLTVV.

DNA of the CDR3: TGTGCCAGCAGCTGGCGGGGGGGAGACACCGGGGAGCTGTTTTTT. This gives the protein CASSWRGGDTGELFF. V usage is TRBV5-4 and J usage is TRBJ2-2, with 9 bases fitting TRBD2. Germline V gene data show CDR1 as SGHNT and CDR2 as YYREEE (reference sequence). V lost 3 bases and J lost 3; bases outside the gene matches: 3. The CDR3 is 15 residues long.

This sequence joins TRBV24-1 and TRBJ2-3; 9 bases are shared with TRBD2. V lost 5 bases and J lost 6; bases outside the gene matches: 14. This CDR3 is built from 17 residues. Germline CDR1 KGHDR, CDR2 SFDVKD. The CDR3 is CATSGKGGRGRSDTQYF. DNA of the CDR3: TGTGCCACCAGTGGTAAGGGCGGGAGGGGACGATCGGATACGCAGTATTTT.

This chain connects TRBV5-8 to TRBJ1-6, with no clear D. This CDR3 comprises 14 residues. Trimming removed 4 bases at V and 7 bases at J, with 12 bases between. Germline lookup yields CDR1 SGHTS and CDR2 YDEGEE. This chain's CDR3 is CASSLDKTNSPLHF. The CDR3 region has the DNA TGTGCCAGCAGCCTTGACAAAACGAATTCACCCCTCCACTTT.

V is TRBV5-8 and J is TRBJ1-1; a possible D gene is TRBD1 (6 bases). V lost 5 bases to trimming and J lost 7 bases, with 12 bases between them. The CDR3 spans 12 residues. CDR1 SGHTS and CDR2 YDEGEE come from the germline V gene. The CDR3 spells CASRLDSVEAFF. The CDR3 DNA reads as TGTGCCAGCAGACTGGACAGTGTTGAAGCTTTCTTT.

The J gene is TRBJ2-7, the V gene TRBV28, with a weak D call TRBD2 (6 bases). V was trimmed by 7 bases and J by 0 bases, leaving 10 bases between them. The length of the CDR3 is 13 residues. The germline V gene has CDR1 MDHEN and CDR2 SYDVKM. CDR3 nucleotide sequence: TGTGCCAGCACCGGGACTCCCTCCTACGAGCAGTACTTC. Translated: CASTGTPSYEQYF.

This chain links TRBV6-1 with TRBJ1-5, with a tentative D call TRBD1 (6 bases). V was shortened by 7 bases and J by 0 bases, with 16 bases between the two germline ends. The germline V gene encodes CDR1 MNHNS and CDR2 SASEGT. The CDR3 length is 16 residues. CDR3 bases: TGTGCCAGCACCGAAGCCACAGGGAGTAGCAATCAGCCCCAGCATTTT. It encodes CASTEATGSSNQPQHF.